The 14 T cell receptor beta chains reported below all come from one sample, sequenced in a study of regulatory T cells in long-lasting Graves disease. As for time point: newly diagnosed GD, antithyroid drugs for less than 3 months. RNA isolated from PBMCs was used to make the TCR library. iRepertoire HTBI primers and Arm-PCR of CDR3 regions built TCR beta libraries. Using its own MiXCR run on the multiplex PCR reads, TCRdb lists one record per CDR3 protein. The data show more than 300,000 distinct CDR3 sequences, with 15% to 20% seen just once and around 21% held by the top ten. This sample also belongs to another study, concerning T cells in Graves' hyperthyroidism and ophthalmopathy.

The sample in question was peripheral blood mononuclear cells (PBMCs), obtained at new diagnosis, from a patient treated with antithyroid drugs. The receptors shown here come from a woman aged 18-29 years with Graves disease.

This clonotype has at least ten counts. The V and J genes are TRBV18 and TRBJ1-2; D ambiguous. In germline, CDR1 is KGHSH, CDR2 LQKENI. The CDR3 has 13 residues. Trimming pared 3 bases from V and 3 bases from J, leaving 8 bases between. CDR3: CASSPEQDYGYTF. For the CDR3, the DNA is TGTGCCAGCTCACCCGAGCAGGACTATGGCTACACCTTC.

Turning to this clonotype: A much larger clone differs by one base, so this may be a read error. The rearrangement links TRBV6-1 to TRBJ2-1; 7 bases match TRBD1. The CDR3 runs 12 residues. V lost 5 bases, J lost 15 bases, and 10 bases stayed unmatched. CDR1 is MNHNS, CDR2 SASEGT, per germline. CDR3 sequence: CASSTLTGSRFF. In DNA form, the CDR3 reads TGTGCCAGCAGTACCCTGACAGGGTCGCGGTTCTTC.

Many counts were recorded for this clonotype. This chain joins TRBV3-1 and TRBJ1-5; D gene uncertain. The CDR3 totals 14 residues. Germline V CDR1 and CDR2: LGHDT, YNNKEL (reference sequence). V dropped 1 base and J dropped 4 bases, with 8 bases sitting between them. The DNA for the CDR3 is TGTGCCAGCAGCCAAGCTGGAGCAAATCAGCCCCAGCATTTT. Translated, it gives CASSQAGANQPQHF.

This clonotype has ten or more counts. The chain is built from TRBV6-1 and TRBJ2-1; 11 positions agree with TRBD2. Per the germline V gene, CDR1 is MNHNS and CDR2 is SASEGT. The CDR3 has 17 residues. J lost 3 bases, V lost 2 bases, and 6 bases had no gene match. The CDR3 DNA is TGTGCCAGCAGTGAACGGGCTAGCGGGGGGCTCTACAATGAGCAGTTCTTC. This codes for CASSERASGGLYNEQFF.

This clonotype appeared many times. This sequence joins TRBV6-1 and TRBJ2-4; 9 nucleotides align to TRBD1. In germline, CDR1 is MNHNS, CDR2 SASEGT. V gave up 5 bases and J gave up 1 base; unmatched junction bases: 3. This CDR3 spans 15 amino acids. The CDR3 nucleotides read TGTGCCAGCAGTACAGGGGGCACGGCCAAAAACATTCAGTACTTC. It specifies CASSTGGTAKNIQYF.

This clonotype was seen many times. This chain links TRBV11-2 with TRBJ1-4, with no clear D. The germline gives CDR1 SGHAT, CDR2 FQNNGV. The CDR3 loop spans 18 amino acids. V dropped 0 bases and J dropped 8 bases, with 22 bases sitting between them. Here the CDR3 DNA reads TGTGCCAGCAGCTTAGATGTTTTGGCGGACCAGCCGGGGGAAAAACTGTTTTTT. Amino acid sequence: CASSLDVLADQPGEKLFF.

J is TRBJ2-2 and V is TRBV5-6; TRBD2 aligns across 12 bases. This CDR3 has 18 amino acids. The germline V gene has CDR1 SGHDT and CDR2 YYEEEE. J gave up 3 bases and V 1 base, and 7 bases lay outside the gene matches. The CDR3: CASSLLLAGGPYTGELFF. Here the CDR3 DNA reads TGTGCCAGCAGCTTGCTCCTAGCGGGGGGGCCGTACACCGGGGAGCTGTTTTTT. Full variable domain (rest looked up from reference TRBV5-6 and TRBJ2-2): DAGVTQSPTHLIKTRGQQVTLRCSPKSGHDTVSWYQQALGQGPQFIFQYYEEEERQRGNFPDRFSGHQFPNYSSELNVNALLLGDSALYLCASSLLLAGGPYTGELFFGEGSRLTVL.

Many counts were recorded for this clonotype. In DNA form, the CDR3 reads TGCAGTGCTAGAGTGGGGGGGAAAGAGACCCAGTACTTC. Encoded protein: CSARVGGKETQYF. The V and J genes are TRBV20-1 and TRBJ2-5, with 7 bases fitting TRBD2. Germline V lookup: CDR1 DFQATT, CDR2 SNEGSKA (reference sequence). V lost 1 base to trimming and J lost 3 bases; unmatched junction nucleotides: 2. This CDR3 contains 13 residues.

The V call is TRBV18, the J call TRBJ1-4; D is undetermined. The V end lost 0 bases, the J end lost 0 bases, and 14 bases lay between the germline ends. The CDR3 is made up of 18 amino acids. Germline V gives CDR1 KGHSH, CDR2 LQKENI. The CDR3 here is CASSPPRRGPATNEKLFF. CDR3 sequence (DNA): TGTGCCAGCTCACCACCCCGACGAGGACCCGCAACTAATGAAAAACTGTTTTTT.

This clonotype was seen ten or more times. V usage is TRBV19 and J usage is TRBJ2-2; D call uncertain. The CDR3 spans 12 residues. The germline V gene has CDR1 LNHDA and CDR2 SQIVND (reference sequence). Trimming took off 6 bases at V and 4 bases at J, with 6 bases between the two ends. CDR3 nucleotides: TGTGCCAGTAGCCTAATCACCGGGGAGCTGTTTTTT. Amino acid sequence: CASSLITGELFF. The whole variable domain, remainder taken from reference TRBV19 and TRBJ2-2, is DGGITQSPKYLFRKEGQNVTLSCEQNLNHDAMYWYRQDPGQGLRLIYYSQIVNDFQKGDIAEGYSVSREKKESFPLTVTSAQKNPTAFYLCASSLITGELFFGEGSRLTVL.

The rearrangement joins TRBV30 to TRBJ1-6; 7 bases match TRBD1. CDR1 GTSNPN and CDR2 SVGIG come from the germline V gene (reference sequence). V was pared by 3 bases and J by 10 bases, with 6 bases of the junction left unmatched. The CDR3 consists of 13 residues. CDR3 residues: CAWREGAGSPLHF. In DNA, the CDR3 is TGTGCCTGGAGGGAGGGGGCCGGCTCACCCCTCCACTTT.

Regarding this clonotype: Since no conserved phenylalanine or tryptophan closes the CDR3, a read error is the likely cause. This chain connects TRBV7-2 to TRBJ2-3, with TRBD2 as a possible D gene (5 bases). CDR1 is SGHTA, CDR2 FQGNSA, per germline. The V and J ends lost 1 base and 6 bases respectively, with 20 bases between them. The CDR3 length is 17 residues. The CDR3, as DNA: TGTGCCAGCAGCTTAGAGATGGACTTCCGTATGTCGGATACGCAGTATTCT. It translates to CASSLEMDFRMSDTQYS.

About this clonotype itself: A read error is possible here, since a much larger clone lies one base away. The chain recombines TRBV6-1 with TRBJ1-4; D perhaps matches TRBD1 (6 bases). The length of the CDR3 is 15 residues. CDR1 is MNHNS, CDR2 SASEGT, per germline. V was shortened by 3 bases and J by 6 bases, with 14 bases between the two germline ends. The CDR3 coding sequence is TGTGCCAGCAGTGAGTCAGAGCAGGGGTATGAAAAACTGTTTTTT. Protein product: CASSESEQGYEKLFF.

This clonotype was seen once. The junction departs from the called germline gene at one end, perhaps through a read error. V and J are TRBV20-1 and TRBJ2-7; no firm D call. This CDR3 region has 10 residues. Germline CDR1 DFQATT, CDR2 SNEGSKA (reference sequence). The CDR3 sequence is CSASRTDKSF. The CDR3 DNA reads as TGCAGTGCCTCGCGGACCGACAAAAGCTTC.